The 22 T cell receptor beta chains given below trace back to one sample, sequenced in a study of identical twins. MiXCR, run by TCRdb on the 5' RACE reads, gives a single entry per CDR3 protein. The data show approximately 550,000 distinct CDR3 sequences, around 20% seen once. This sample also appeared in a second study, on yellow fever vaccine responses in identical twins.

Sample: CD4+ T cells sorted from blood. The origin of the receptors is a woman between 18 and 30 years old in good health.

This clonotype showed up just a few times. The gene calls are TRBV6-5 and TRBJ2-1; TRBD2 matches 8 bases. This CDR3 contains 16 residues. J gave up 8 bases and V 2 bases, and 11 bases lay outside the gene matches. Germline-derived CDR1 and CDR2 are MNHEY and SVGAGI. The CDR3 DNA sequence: TGTGCCAGCAGTTACGGGGCGGGAGGACGCTTAGATGAGCAGTTCTTC. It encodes CASSYGAGGRLDEQFF.

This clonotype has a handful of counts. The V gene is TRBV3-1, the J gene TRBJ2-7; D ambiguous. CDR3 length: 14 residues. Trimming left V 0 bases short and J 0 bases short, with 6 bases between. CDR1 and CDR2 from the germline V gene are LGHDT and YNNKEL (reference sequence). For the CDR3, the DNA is TGTGCCAGCAGCCAAGATGCTAGCTCCTACGAGCAGTACTTC. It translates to CASSQDASSYEQYF.

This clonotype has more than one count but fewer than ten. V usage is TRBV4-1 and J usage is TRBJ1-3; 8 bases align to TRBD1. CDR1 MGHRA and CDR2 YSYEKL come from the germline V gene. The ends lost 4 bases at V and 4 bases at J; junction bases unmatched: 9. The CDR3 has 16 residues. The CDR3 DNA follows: TGCGCCAGCAGCCTGAACGACAGGGGCTTCGGAAACACCATATATTTT. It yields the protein CASSLNDRGFGNTIYF.

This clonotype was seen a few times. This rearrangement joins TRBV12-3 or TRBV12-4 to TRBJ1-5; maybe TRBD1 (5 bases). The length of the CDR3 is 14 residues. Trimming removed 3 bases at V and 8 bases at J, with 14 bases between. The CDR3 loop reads CASSFRQGVEPQHF. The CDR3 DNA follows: TGTGCCAGCAGTTTCAGGCAGGGCGTAGAGCCCCAGCATTTT.

The CDR3: CSASEGSDTQYF. The CDR3, as DNA: TGCAGTGCTAGCGAGGGGTCAGATACGCAGTATTTT. The rearrangement joins TRBV20-1 to TRBJ2-3; perhaps D is TRBD1 or TRBD2 (5 bases each). CDR1 DFQATT and CDR2 SNEGSKA come from the germline V gene (reference sequence). The CDR3 spans 12 residues. Deletions cut 3 bases from V and 4 bases from J, with 8 bases between.

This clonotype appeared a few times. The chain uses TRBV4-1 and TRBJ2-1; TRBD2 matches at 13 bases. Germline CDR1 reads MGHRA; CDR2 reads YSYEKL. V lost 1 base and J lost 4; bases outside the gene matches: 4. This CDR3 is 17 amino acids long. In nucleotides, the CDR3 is TGCGCCAGCAGCCAAGGGACTAGCGGGGGTCCTTACAATGAGCAGTTCTTC. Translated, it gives CASSQGTSGGPYNEQFF.

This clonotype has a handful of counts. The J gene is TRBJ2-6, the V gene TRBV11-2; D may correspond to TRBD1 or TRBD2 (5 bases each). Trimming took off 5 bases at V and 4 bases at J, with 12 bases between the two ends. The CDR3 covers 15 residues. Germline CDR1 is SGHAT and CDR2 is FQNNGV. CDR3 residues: CASSRDGTGANVLTF. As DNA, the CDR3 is TGTGCCAGCAGCCGGGACGGTACCGGGGCCAACGTCCTGACTTTC.

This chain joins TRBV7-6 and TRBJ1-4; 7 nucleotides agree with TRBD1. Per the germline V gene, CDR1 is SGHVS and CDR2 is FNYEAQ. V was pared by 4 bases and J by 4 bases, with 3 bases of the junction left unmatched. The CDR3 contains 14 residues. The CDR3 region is CASSSRQGNEKLFF. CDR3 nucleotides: TGTGCCAGCAGCTCGAGACAGGGTAATGAAAAACTGTTTTTT.

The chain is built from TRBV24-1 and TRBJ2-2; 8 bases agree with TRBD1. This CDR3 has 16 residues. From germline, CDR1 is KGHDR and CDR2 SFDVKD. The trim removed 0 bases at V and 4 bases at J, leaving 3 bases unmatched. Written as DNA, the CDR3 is TGTGCCACCAGTGATTTGGGGGACAGGCGCACCGGGGAGCTGTTTTTT. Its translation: CATSDLGDRRTGELFF.

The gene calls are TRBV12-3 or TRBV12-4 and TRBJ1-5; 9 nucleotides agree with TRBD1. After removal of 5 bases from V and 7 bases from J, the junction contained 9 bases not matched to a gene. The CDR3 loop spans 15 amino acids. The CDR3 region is CASSPGTGFGQPQHF. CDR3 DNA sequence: TGTGCCAGCAGTCCCGGGACAGGGTTCGGGCAGCCCCAGCATTTT.

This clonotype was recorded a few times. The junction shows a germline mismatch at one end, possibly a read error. CDR3 loop: CSARSYYEQFF. CDR3 sequence (DNA): TGCAGTGCTAGGTCCTACTATGAGCAGTTCTTC. This sequence joins TRBV20-1 and TRBJ2-1; D call uncertain. CDR1 and CDR2 (germline): DFQATT, SNEGSKA (reference sequence). The length of the CDR3 is 11 residues.

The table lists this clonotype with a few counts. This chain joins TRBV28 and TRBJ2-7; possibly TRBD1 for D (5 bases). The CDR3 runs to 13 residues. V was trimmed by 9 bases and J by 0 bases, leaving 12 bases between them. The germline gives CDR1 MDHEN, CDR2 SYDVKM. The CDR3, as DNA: TGTGCCAGTAGGTCAAGGGGCTCCTACGAGCAGTACGTC. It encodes CASRSRGSYEQYV.

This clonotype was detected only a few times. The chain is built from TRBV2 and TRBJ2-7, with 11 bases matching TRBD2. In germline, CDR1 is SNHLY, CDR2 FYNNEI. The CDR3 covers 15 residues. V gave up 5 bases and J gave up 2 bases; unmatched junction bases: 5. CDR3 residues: CASSQTSGKPYEQYF. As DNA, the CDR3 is TGTGCCAGCAGTCAGACTAGCGGGAAACCCTACGAGCAGTACTTC. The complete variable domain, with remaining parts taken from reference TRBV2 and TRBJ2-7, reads EPEVTQTPSHQVTQMGQEVILRCVPISNHLYFYWYRQILGQKVEFLVSFYNNEISEKSEIFDDQFSVERPDGSNFTLKIRSTKLEDSAMYFCASSQTSGKPYEQYFGPGTRLTVT.

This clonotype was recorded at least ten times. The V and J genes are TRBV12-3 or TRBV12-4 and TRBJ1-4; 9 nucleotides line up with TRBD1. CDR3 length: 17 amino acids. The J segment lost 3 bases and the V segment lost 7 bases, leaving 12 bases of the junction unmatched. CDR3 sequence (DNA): TGTGCCAGCAAAAGCGGGACAGGGTTCGAATCTAATGAAAAACTGTTTTTT. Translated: CASKSGTGFESNEKLFF.

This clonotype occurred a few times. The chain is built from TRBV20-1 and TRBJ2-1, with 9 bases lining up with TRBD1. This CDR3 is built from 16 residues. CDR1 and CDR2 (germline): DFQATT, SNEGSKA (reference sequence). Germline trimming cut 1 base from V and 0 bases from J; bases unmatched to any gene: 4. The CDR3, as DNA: TGCAGTGCTAGAGGGGGACAGGGCAGCTCCTACAATGAGCAGTTCTTC. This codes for CSARGGQGSSYNEQFF.

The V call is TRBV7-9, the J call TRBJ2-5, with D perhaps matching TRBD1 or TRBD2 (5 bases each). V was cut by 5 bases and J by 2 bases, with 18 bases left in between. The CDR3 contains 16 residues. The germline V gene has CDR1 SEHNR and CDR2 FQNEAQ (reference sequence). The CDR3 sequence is CASSRRGRFTQETQYF. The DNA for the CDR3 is TGTGCCAGCAGCCGCCGGGGACGTTTCACTCAAGAGACCCAGTACTTC.

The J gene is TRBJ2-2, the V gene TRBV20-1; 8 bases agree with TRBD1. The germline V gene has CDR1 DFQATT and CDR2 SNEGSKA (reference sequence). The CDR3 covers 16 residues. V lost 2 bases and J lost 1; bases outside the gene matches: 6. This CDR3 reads CSARSPGTGNTGELFF. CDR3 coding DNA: TGCAGTGCTAGATCCCCCGGGACAGGGAACACCGGGGAGCTGTTTTTT.

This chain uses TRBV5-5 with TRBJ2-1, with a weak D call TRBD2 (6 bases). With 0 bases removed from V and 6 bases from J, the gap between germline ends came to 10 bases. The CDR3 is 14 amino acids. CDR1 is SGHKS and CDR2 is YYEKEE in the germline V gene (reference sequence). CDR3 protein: CASSLEAGGNEQFF. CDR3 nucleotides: TGTGCCAGCAGCTTGGAAGCCGGGGGCAATGAGCAGTTCTTC.

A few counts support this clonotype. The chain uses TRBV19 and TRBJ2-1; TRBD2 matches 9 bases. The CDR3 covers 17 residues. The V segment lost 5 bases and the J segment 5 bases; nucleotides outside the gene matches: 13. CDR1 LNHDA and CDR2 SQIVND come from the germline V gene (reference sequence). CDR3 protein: CASSGGGGRALHNEQFF. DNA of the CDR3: TGTGCCAGTAGTGGGGGCGGCGGGAGGGCCCTCCACAATGAGCAGTTCTTC.

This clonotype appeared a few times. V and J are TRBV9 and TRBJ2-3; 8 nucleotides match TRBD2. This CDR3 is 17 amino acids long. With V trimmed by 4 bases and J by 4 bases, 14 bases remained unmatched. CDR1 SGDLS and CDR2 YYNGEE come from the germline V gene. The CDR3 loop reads CASSPKGLAGGADTQYF. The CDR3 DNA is TGTGCCAGCAGCCCCAAGGGGCTAGCGGGTGGTGCAGATACGCAGTATTTT.

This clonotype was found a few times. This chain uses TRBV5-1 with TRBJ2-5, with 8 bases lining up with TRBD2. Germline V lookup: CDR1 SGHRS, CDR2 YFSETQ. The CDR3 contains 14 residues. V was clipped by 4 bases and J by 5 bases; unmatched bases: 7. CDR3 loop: CASSGTRRRETQYF. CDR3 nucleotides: TGCGCCAGCAGCGGGACTAGAAGAAGGGAGACCCAGTACTTC.

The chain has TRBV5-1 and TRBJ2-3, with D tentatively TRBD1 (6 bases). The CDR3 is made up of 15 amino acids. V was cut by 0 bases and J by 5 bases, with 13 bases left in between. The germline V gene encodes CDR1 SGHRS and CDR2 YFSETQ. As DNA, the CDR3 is TGCGCCAGCAGCTTGGGTGGACAGAACGGAGATACGCAGTATTTT. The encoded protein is CASSLGGQNGDTQYF. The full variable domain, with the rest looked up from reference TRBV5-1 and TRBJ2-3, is KAGVTQTPRYLIKTRGQQVTLSCSPISGHRSVSWYQQTPGQGLQFLFEYFSETQRNKGNFPGRFSGRQFSNSRSEMNVSTLELGDSALYLCASSLGGQNGDTQYFGPGTRLTVL.